The 28 T cell receptor beta chains below come from one sample, sequenced in a study of cytomegalovirus exposure and HLA in healthy donors listed by TCRdb under 2017. The protocol used for the library was the immunoSEQ multiplex PCR assay. For the multiplex PCR, a mixture combining 60 forward primers for TCR Vbeta segments and 13 reverse primers for TCR Jbeta segments was used. In TCRdb, the immuneACCESS table is reduced to in-frame sequences with V and J assigned. These tables do not hold every clone; where another copy was compared, an unresolved V gene accounts for under half, and the others remain unexplained. The sample has roughly 120,000 clones on record, 77% of them singletons. The ten largest clones take up about 13% of the sample. The specimen was PBMCs. These TCRs come from a woman aged 40 to 50 in good health and CMV-seropositive.

As for this clone: The germline gene is not matched at one end of the junction; a read error may be the cause. The chain employs TRBV27 and TRBJ2-7, with 9 positions matching TRBD1. Per germline, CDR1 MNHEY and CDR2 SMNVEV (reference sequence). This CDR3 is built from 15 residues. The CDR3 region is CASSLSRDRVYERYF. The DNA of the CDR3 is TGTGCCAGCAGTTTAAGCCGGGACAGGGTCTACGAGCGGTACTTC.

The CDR3, as DNA: TGTGCCAGCAGTTCTCTCAGATGGGGGCAGCGGGACTACGAGCAGTACTTC. It codes for CASSSLRWGQRDYEQYF. This chain links TRBV28 with TRBJ2-7, with TRBD2 as a possible D gene (7 bases). From germline, CDR1 is MDHEN and CDR2 SYDVKM. With 4 bases removed from V and 3 bases from J, the gap between germline ends came to 22 bases. The CDR3 contains 17 residues.

The rearrangement links TRBV15 to TRBJ1-3, with D unresolved. Germline V lookup: CDR1 LNHNV, CDR2 YYDKDF (reference sequence). The CDR3 covers 16 residues. V was pared by 0 bases and J by 0 bases, with 9 bases between. CDR3 nucleotide sequence: TGTGCCACCAGCAGAGAGAAACCGAGCTCTGGAAACACCATATATTTT. Translation: CATSREKPSSGNTIYF.

The chain uses TRBV13 and TRBJ2-7; D ambiguous. CDR3 length: 12 residues. The V end lost 5 bases, the J end lost 3 bases, and 8 bases lay between the germline ends. CDR1 PRHDT and CDR2 FYEKMQ come from the germline V gene (reference sequence). The CDR3 sequence is CASSGQDYEQYF. The CDR3 nucleotides read TGTGCCAGCAGCGGCCAGGACTACGAGCAGTACTTC.

V usage is TRBV18 and J usage is TRBJ2-6, with a weak D call TRBD2 (7 bases). This CDR3 contains 21 residues. Germline values: CDR1 KGHSH, CDR2 LQKENI. Trimming removed 5 bases from V and 0 bases from J, with 26 bases in between. CDR3 bases: TGTGCCAGCTCATTGGGCGGGGGCCAAGGGGCTCCCGGCTCTGGGGCCAACGTCCTGACTTTC. It yields the protein CASSLGGGQGAPGSGANVLTF.

The gene calls are TRBV14 and TRBJ2-2; 8 bases agree with TRBD1. This CDR3 has 15 residues. CDR1 and CDR2 from the germline V gene are SGHDN and FVKESK. The V gene end was trimmed by 1 base and the J gene end by 4 bases; junction bases not matched to a gene: 2. The CDR3 loop is CASSQGDRLTGELFF. The CDR3 coding sequence is TGTGCCAGCAGCCAAGGGGACAGGCTCACCGGGGAGCTGTTTTTT.

The chain joins TRBV10-3 to TRBJ2-1, with D possibly matching TRBD1 (5 bases). Trimming pared 6 bases from V and 5 bases from J, leaving 11 bases between. The CDR3 extends over 13 amino acids. Per germline, CDR1 ENHRY and CDR2 SYGVKD. The CDR3, as DNA: TGTGCCATCAGGGACAAGGCTAACAATGAGCAGTTCTTC. Residues: CAIRDKANNEQFF.

CDR3 residues: CAISVLKGLQETQYF. The CDR3, as DNA: TGTGCCATCAGTGTGCTTAAGGGGCTGCAAGAGACCCAGTACTTC. The genes are TRBV10-3 and TRBJ2-5; tentatively, D is TRBD1 (5 bases). The germline V and J ends were trimmed by 4 bases and 2 bases, with 14 bases remaining between them. Germline V gene lookup returns CDR1 ENHRY and CDR2 SYGVKD. The length of the CDR3 is 15 residues.

The V gene is TRBV27, the J gene TRBJ1-5; TRBD1 might be the D (6 bases). Germline V lookup: CDR1 MNHEY, CDR2 SMNVEV (reference sequence). V was pared by 0 bases and J by 7 bases, with 10 bases between. The CDR3 contains 14 residues. CDR3 sequence: CASSLSGRGQPQHF. CDR3 DNA: TGTGCCAGCAGTTTATCGGGCAGGGGACAGCCCCAGCATTTT.

This clone was counted between two and nine times. The chain joins TRBV5-1 to TRBJ1-2, with D possibly being TRBD1 (6 bases). This CDR3 is 13 amino acids long. Germline CDR1 SGHRS, CDR2 YFSETQ. Trimming stripped 3 bases from V and 5 bases from J, with 11 bases between. The CDR3, as DNA: TGCGCCAGCAGCTCCGGACAGTTTTATGGCTACACCTTC. Translating gives CASSSGQFYGYTF.

This sequence joins TRBV28 and TRBJ1-4; D uncertain. CDR1 and CDR2 (germline): MDHEN, SYDVKM. The CDR3 is made up of 14 amino acids. The V end lost 7 bases, the J end lost 2 bases, and 11 bases lay between the germline ends. The CDR3 nucleotides are TGTGCCAGCACGGAGGCGGGGACTAATGAAAAACTGTTTTTT. Protein product: CASTEAGTNEKLFF.

This chain joins TRBV6-1 and TRBJ1-3; D may be TRBD1 (6 bases). With 0 bases removed from V and 3 bases from J, the gap between germline ends came to 9 bases. From germline, CDR1 is MNHNS and CDR2 SASEGT. The CDR3 has 15 amino acids. The DNA of the CDR3 is TGTGCCAGCAGTGAAGCAGGGGGGGTTGGAAACACCATATATTTT. This sequence encodes CASSEAGGVGNTIYF.

V gene TRBV27 combines with J gene TRBJ2-6, with 7 bases aligning to TRBD1. The CDR3 is made up of 15 amino acids. Germline trimming cut 5 bases from V and 4 bases from J; bases unmatched to any gene: 5. CDR1 MNHEY and CDR2 SMNVEV come from the germline V gene (reference sequence). CDR3 in DNA: TGTGCCAGCAGTATAGGGGGCGCCGGGGCCAACGTCCTGACTTTC. Its protein is CASSIGGAGANVLTF. Combining the CDR3 with reference TRBV27 and TRBJ2-6 gives the whole variable domain EAQVTQNPRYLITVTGKKLTVTCSQNMNHEYMSWYRQDPGLGLRQIYYSMNVEVTDKGDVPEGYKVSRKEKRNFPLILESPSPNQTSLYFCASSIGGAGANVLTFGAGSRLTVL.

For this clone: The same CDR3 is also encoded by other DNA sequences in this sample. The chain couples TRBV5-4 to TRBJ2-2; the D gene is possibly TRBD1 (6 bases). The CDR3 is made up of 15 amino acids. The germline gives CDR1 SGHNT, CDR2 YYREEE (reference sequence). V was trimmed by 4 bases and J by 1 base, leaving 11 bases between them. The CDR3 coding sequence is TGTGCCAGCAGCCCAGGACAGCGGAACACCGGGGAGCTGTTTTTT. Translation gives CASSPGQRNTGELFF.

The J gene is TRBJ2-4, the V gene TRBV7-9; D may be TRBD2 (5 bases). The CDR3 length is 15 residues. V shed 4 bases and J shed 8 bases, with 18 bases lying between them. Per germline, CDR1 SEHNR and CDR2 FQNEAQ (reference sequence). CDR3 residues: CASSYYGLPGDIQYF. In nucleotides, the CDR3 is TGTGCCAGCAGCTACTATGGCTTGCCCGGGGACATTCAGTACTTC.

The gene calls are TRBV27 and TRBJ2-7; 9 bases agree with TRBD2. Trimming removed 5 bases from V and 3 bases from J; junction bases left unmatched: 8. The germline CDR1 and CDR2 sequences are MNHEY and SMNVEV (reference sequence). This CDR3 is built from 15 residues. CDR3 amino acids: CASSPSGTEVYEQYF. CDR3 bases: TGTGCCAGCAGTCCTAGCGGGACCGAAGTCTACGAGCAGTACTTC.

This chain uses TRBV28 with TRBJ2-1; 7 bases map to TRBD2. Trimming cost V 3 bases and J 3 bases; bases outside gene matches: 8. CDR1 and CDR2 from the germline V gene are MDHEN and SYDVKM. The CDR3 has 16 residues. The CDR3 nucleotides read TGTGCCAGCAGTTTTTACCGGCTAGCGGACTACAATGAGCAGTTCTTC. This codes for CASSFYRLADYNEQFF.

The chain carries TRBV27 and TRBJ1-1; possible D gene TRBD1, 5 bases. The V gene lost 2 bases and the J gene lost 4 bases, with 11 bases spanning the gap. This CDR3 is 14 amino acids long. Germline values: CDR1 MNHEY, CDR2 SMNVEV (reference sequence). This chain's CDR3 is CASSLVGGSTEAFF. CDR3 coding DNA: TGTGCCAGCAGTTTAGTGGGGGGTTCCACTGAAGCTTTCTTT.

The gene calls are TRBV7-2 and TRBJ1-3, with TRBD1 as a possible D gene (5 bases). The CDR3 consists of 16 residues. V was pared by 5 bases and J by 2 bases, with 16 bases between. In germline, CDR1 is SGHTA, CDR2 FQGNSA. CDR3 in DNA: TGTGCCAGCAGCACTTCTCCGTCCAGGGCTGGAAACACCATATATTTT. Protein sequence: CASSTSPSRAGNTIYF.

This chain joins TRBV2 and TRBJ2-5, with 10 bases matching TRBD2. Germline V CDR1 and CDR2: SNHLY, FYNNEI. The CDR3 has 16 residues. The ends lost 4 bases at V and 5 bases at J; junction bases unmatched: 10. The chain's CDR3 is CASSVSTSGAGETQYF. The CDR3 bases are TGTGCCAGCAGTGTCTCCACTAGCGGGGCCGGGGAGACCCAGTACTTC.

The V gene is TRBV9, the J gene TRBJ1-4; a possible D gene is TRBD1 (6 bases). This CDR3 is 15 amino acids long. Germline V gene sequence: CDR1 SGDLS, CDR2 YYNGEE. Between the trimmed V and J ends, which lost 2 bases and 6 bases, there was a span of 14 bases. As DNA, the CDR3 is TGTGCCAGCAGCGTGGGACACGAAAGTCATGAAAAACTGTTTTTT. It yields the protein CASSVGHESHEKLFF. The full variable domain, its missing parts supplied by reference TRBV9 and TRBJ1-4, is DSGVTQTPKHLITATGQRVTLRCSPRSGDLSVYWYQQSLDQGLQFLIQYYNGEERAKGNILERFSAQQFPDLHSELNLSSLELGDSALYFCASSVGHESHEKLFFGSGTQLSVL.

V is TRBV5-4 and J is TRBJ2-1; D is perhaps TRBD2 (6 bases). The CDR3 is 16 residues long. Germline CDR1 is SGHNT and CDR2 is YYREEE (reference sequence). V was cut by 0 bases and J by 5 bases, with 15 bases left in between. The CDR3 loop is CASSLEVGTGDNEQFF. CDR3 in DNA: TGTGCCAGCAGCTTGGAGGTCGGGACTGGAGACAATGAGCAGTTCTTC.

This rearrangement joins TRBV5-1 to TRBJ2-1; 7 positions agree with TRBD2. The J segment lost 10 bases and the V segment lost 2 bases, leaving 9 bases of the junction unmatched. CDR1 SGHRS and CDR2 YFSETQ come from the germline V gene. The CDR3 consists of 14 residues. The CDR3 DNA reads as TGCGCCAGCAGCTTAGGCGGGAGTGCAGGGGAGCAGTTCTTC. Protein sequence: CASSLGGSAGEQFF.

The V gene is TRBV2, the J gene TRBJ1-2; no definite D call. V shed 5 bases and J shed 4 bases, with 14 bases lying between them. The CDR3 spans 14 residues. The germline CDR1 and CDR2 sequences are SNHLY and FYNNEI. The chain's CDR3 is CASSPLMSSYGYTF. CDR3 DNA sequence: TGTGCCAGCAGTCCCTTAATGTCGAGCTATGGCTACACCTTC.

This clone has a handful of counts. The chain combines TRBV7-8 with TRBJ2-1; 16 positions match TRBD2. The CDR3 is 17 amino acids. The J segment lost 4 bases and the V segment lost 3 bases, leaving 3 bases of the junction unmatched. Germline CDR1 reads SGHVS; CDR2 reads FQNEAQ. The CDR3 is CASSFMGLAGGYNEQFF. CDR3 DNA sequence: TGTGCCAGCAGCTTTATGGGACTAGCGGGAGGGTACAATGAGCAGTTCTTC.

In this sample, this clone turned up once. The chain carries TRBV7-9 and TRBJ2-4; 7 bases line up with TRBD2. V lost 1 base and J lost 5; bases outside the gene matches: 2. This CDR3 region has 14 residues. The germline V gene encodes CDR1 SEHNR and CDR2 FQNEAQ (reference sequence). CDR3 nucleotide sequence: TGTGCCAGCAGCTTAGGCGGGGGAGAAAACATTCAGTACTTC. Translating gives CASSLGGGENIQYF.

The chain recombines TRBV30 with TRBJ2-7; 12 bases map to TRBD2. There are 14 residues in the CDR3. Trimming at V came to 3 bases and at J to 3 bases, leaving 3 bases not matched to a gene. Germline V gene sequence: CDR1 GTSNPN, CDR2 SVGIG (reference sequence). The CDR3 coding sequence is TGTGCCTGGAGCGCTAGCGGGAGGGTCTACGAGCAGTACTTC. Protein product: CAWSASGRVYEQYF.

V usage is TRBV4-1 and J usage is TRBJ2-5, with 13 bases identical to TRBD2. Trimming removed 0 bases from V and 6 bases from J; junction bases left unmatched: 4. Germline values: CDR1 MGHRA, CDR2 YSYEKL. The CDR3 spans 16 residues. CDR3 coding DNA: TGCGCCAGCAGCCAAGATCGGACTAGCGGGAGCCAGACCCAGTACTTC. Translated, it gives CASSQDRTSGSQTQYF.